This T cell receptor (beta chain) is from a study of T cell responses to AZD1222 COVID-19 vaccine. Data came from immunoSEQ multiplex PCR; TCRdb stores just in-frame clones and leaves some out. The data hold 150,000 to 200,000 clones, with around 93% observed a single time. This CDR3 region has 15 residues. In germline, CDR1 is SNHLY, CDR2 FYNNEI. Trimming shortened V by 6 bases and J by 8 bases, and 20 bases separated the two germline ends. This TCR was sampled from an adult in good health. The specimen was peripheral blood, collected on day 0 of AZD1222 vaccination. The genes are TRBV2 and TRBJ2-4; TRBD2 might be the D (6 bases). CDR3 in amino acids: CASSARGGGGDIQYF. DNA of the CDR3: TGTGCCAGCAGCGCCCGGGGTGGGGGAGGAGACATTCAGTACTTC.